The present entry profiles one TCR beta chain with its context. What it recognizes is unknown. Germline assignment: CDR1 MDHEN and CDR2 SYDVKM. V was trimmed by 4 bases and J by 8 bases, leaving 21 bases between them. This CDR3 contains 16 residues. CD4+ cells were split into CD45RA+ naive and CD45RA-negative memory subsets. Produced via immunoSEQ multiplex PCR; TCRdb's table is partial and in-frame only. The table lists 2 million to 2.5 million clones, approximately 94% of them singletons, with 0.36% in the top ten. This sample was included in a study of shared clonotypes between healthy human individuals. The study, taken as a whole, reports: Estimated richness values were generally larger in naive subsets than in memory subsets.

This chain uses TRBV28 with TRBJ2-1, with D possibly being TRBD1 or TRBD2 (7 bases each). Sequencing was done on a sample of naive CD4+ T cells from PBMCs. Subset indicated: CD45RA+ positively selected. The sequence came from a man younger than 35 in good health. Some clones in this sample may be carry-over from other donors' samples. CDR3 nucleotide sequence: TGTGCCAGCAGTTCTCAGACAGGGAGGGATGGCGATGAGCAGTTCTTC. It yields the protein CASSSQTGRDGDEQFF.